The entry below gives a single T cell receptor beta chain sequence along with its context. Its antigen is not known. The CDR3 consists of 15 residues. J gave up 7 bases and V 5 bases, and 13 bases lay outside the gene matches. Germline V gene data show CDR1 as LNHDA and CDR2 as SQIVND (reference sequence). TCRdb's copy holds only in-frame clones and misses some; the assay was immunoSEQ multiplex PCR. The sample holds approximately 12,000 clones, approximately 70% seen once. This sample is drawn from a study of tumor-infiltrating lymphocytes in localized non-small cell lung cancer. Study-level results: Each assay used a separate piece of the same tissue.

The origin of this receptor is a human donor with non-small cell lung cancer. The material sequenced was uninvolved lung tissue not adjacent to the tumor. This chain uses TRBV19 with TRBJ1-1; 7 nucleotides agree with TRBD1. The chain's CDR3 is CASSVTTGLVNEAFF. The DNA for the CDR3 is TGTGCCAGTAGTGTAACGACAGGGTTAGTTAATGAAGCTTTCTTT.